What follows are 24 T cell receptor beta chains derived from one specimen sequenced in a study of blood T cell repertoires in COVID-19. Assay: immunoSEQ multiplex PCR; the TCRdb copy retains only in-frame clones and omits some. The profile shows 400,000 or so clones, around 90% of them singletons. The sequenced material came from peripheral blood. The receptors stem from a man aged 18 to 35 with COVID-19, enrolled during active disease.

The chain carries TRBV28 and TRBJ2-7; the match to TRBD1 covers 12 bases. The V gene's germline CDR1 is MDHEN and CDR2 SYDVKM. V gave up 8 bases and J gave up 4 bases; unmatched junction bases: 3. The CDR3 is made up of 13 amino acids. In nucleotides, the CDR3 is TGTGCCAGCTGGGACAGGGGGCGGTACGAGCAGTACTTC. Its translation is CASWDRGRYEQYF.

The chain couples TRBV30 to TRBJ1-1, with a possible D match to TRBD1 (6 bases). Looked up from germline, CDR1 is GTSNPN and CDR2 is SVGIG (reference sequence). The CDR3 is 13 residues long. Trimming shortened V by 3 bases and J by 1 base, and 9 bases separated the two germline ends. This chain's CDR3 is CAWSEDRNTEAFF. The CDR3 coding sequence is TGTGCCTGGAGCGAGGACAGGAACACTGAAGCTTTCTTT.

CDR3 in DNA: TGCGCCAGCAGCTACCAGCGGGGCACAGATACGCAGTATTTT. Translating it yields CASSYQRGTDTQYF. The chain has TRBV5-1 and TRBJ2-3, with TRBD2 as a possible D gene (6 bases). Germline V gene sequence: CDR1 SGHRS, CDR2 YFSETQ. V dropped 3 bases and J dropped 1 base, with 9 bases sitting between them. The CDR3 loop spans 14 amino acids.

The CDR3 nucleotides are TGTGCCAGCAGTTCTTTCGGGGCGGGGACCACAGATACGCAGTATTTT. Translated: CASSSFGAGTTDTQYF. The chain uses TRBV6-5 and TRBJ2-3; D might be TRBD2 (6 bases). V shed 4 bases and J shed 2 bases, with 16 bases lying between them. CDR1 and CDR2 from the germline V gene are MNHEY and SVGAGI. CDR3 length: 16 residues.

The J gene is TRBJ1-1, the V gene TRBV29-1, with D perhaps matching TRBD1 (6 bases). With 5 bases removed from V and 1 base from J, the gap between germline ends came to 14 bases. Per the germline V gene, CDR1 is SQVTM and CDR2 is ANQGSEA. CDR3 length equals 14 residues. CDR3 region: CSVMGVRGNTEAFF. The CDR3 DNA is TGCAGCGTTATGGGCGTCAGGGGGAACACTGAAGCTTTCTTT.

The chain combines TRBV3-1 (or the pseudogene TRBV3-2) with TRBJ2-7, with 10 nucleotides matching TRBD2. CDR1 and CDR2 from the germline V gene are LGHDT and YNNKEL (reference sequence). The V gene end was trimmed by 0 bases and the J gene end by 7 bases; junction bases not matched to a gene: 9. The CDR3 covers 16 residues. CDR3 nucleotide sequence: TGTGCCAGCAGCCAAGATTCCAGCGGGGGGGCAAGAGAGCAGTACTTC. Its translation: CASSQDSSGGAREQYF.

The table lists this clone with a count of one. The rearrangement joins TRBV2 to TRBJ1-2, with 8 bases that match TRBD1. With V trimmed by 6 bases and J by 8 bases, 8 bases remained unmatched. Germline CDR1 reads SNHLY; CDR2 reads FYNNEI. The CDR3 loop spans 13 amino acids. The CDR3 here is CASRGQAATGYTF. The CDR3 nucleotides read TGTGCCAGCAGGGGACAGGCCGCAACGGGCTACACCTTC. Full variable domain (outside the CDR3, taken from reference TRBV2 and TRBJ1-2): EPEVTQTPSHQVTQMGQEVILRCVPISNHLYFYWYRQILGQKVEFLVSFYNNEISEKSEIFDDQFSVERPDGSNFTLKIRSTKLEDSAMYFCASRGQAATGYTFGSGTRLTVV.

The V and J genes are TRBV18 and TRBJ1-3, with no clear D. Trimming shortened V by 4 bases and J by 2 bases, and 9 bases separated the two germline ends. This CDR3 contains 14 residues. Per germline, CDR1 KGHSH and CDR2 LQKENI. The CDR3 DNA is TGTGCCAGCTCACTCGGAGCGGCTGGAAACACCATATATTTT. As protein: CASSLGAAGNTIYF. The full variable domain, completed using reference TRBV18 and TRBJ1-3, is NAGVMQNPRHLVRRRGQEARLRCSPMKGHSHVYWYRQLPEEGLKFMVYLQKENIIDESGMPKERFSAEFPKEGPSILRIQQVVRGDSAAYFCASSLGAAGNTIYFGEGSWLTVV.

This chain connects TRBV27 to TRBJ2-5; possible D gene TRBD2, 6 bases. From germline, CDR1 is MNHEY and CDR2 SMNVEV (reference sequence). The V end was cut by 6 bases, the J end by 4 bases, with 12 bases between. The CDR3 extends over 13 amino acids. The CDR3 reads CASRMGGAETQYF. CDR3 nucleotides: TGTGCCAGCAGAATGGGGGGTGCAGAGACCCAGTACTTC.

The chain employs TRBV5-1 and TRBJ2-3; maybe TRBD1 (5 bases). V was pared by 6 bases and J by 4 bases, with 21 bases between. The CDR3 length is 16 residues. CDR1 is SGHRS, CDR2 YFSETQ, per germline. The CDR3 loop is CASTFFGAGLADTQYF. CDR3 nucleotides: TGCGCCAGCACCTTCTTTGGAGCAGGGCTTGCAGATACGCAGTATTTT. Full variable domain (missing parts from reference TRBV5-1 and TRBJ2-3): KAGVTQTPRYLIKTRGQQVTLSCSPISGHRSVSWYQQTPGQGLQFLFEYFSETQRNKGNFPGRFSGRQFSNSRSEMNVSTLELGDSALYLCASTFFGAGLADTQYFGPGTRLTVL.

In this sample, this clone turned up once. The CDR3 protein is CASSKGAAGGLEKLFF. The CDR3, as DNA: TGCGCCAGCAGCAAGGGGGCCGCAGGGGGCCTTGAAAAACTGTTTTTT. The rearrangement links TRBV5-1 to TRBJ1-4, with 8 bases aligning to TRBD1. In germline, CDR1 is SGHRS, CDR2 YFSETQ. This CDR3 has 16 residues. V lost 4 bases and J lost 7; bases outside the gene matches: 12.

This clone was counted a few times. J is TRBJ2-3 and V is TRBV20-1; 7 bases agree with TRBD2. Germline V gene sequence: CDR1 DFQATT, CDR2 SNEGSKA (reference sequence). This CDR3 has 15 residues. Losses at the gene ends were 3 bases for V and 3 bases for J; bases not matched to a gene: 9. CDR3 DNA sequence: TGCAGTGCTAGTCCTCTGCTAGCGGCAACAGATACGCAGTATTTT. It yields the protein CSASPLLAATDTQYF.

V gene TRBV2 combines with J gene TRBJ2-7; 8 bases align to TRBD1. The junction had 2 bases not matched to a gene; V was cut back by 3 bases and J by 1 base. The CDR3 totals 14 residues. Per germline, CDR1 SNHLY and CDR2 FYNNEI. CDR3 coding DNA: TGTGCCAGCAGTGAGGGACAGGTGTCCTACGAGCAGTACTTC. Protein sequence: CASSEGQVSYEQYF.

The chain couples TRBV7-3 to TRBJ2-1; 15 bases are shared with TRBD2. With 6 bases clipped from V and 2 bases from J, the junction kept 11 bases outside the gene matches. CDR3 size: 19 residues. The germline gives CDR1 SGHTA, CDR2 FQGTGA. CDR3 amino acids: CASRGTGTSGRNPYNEQFF. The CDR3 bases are TGTGCCAGCAGGGGTACCGGGACTAGCGGGAGGAACCCCTACAATGAGCAGTTCTTC.

The CDR3 DNA sequence: TGTGCCAGCAGCTTAGCTGCAGGACAGGGAGGTCCGGGCGAGCAGTACTTC. This translates into CASSLAAGQGGPGEQYF. The gene calls are TRBV7-8 and TRBJ2-7, with 8 bases fitting TRBD1. Germline CDR1 is SGHVS and CDR2 is FQNEAQ. V shed 0 bases and J 6 bases; nucleotides not matched to a gene: 13. CDR3 length: 17 amino acids.

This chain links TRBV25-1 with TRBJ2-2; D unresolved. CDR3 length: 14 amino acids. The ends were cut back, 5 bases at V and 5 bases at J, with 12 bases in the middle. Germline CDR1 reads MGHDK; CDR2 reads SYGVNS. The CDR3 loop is CASSPPRITGELFF. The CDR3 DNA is TGTGCCAGCAGTCCTCCCAGGATTACCGGGGAGCTGTTTTTT.

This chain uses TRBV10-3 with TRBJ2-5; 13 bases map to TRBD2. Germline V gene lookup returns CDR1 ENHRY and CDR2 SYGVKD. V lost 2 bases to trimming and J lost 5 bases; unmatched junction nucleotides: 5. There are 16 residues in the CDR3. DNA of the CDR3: TGTGCCATCAGTGAGAACGTGGGACTAGCGGGGGAGACCCAGTACTTC. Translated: CAISENVGLAGETQYF.

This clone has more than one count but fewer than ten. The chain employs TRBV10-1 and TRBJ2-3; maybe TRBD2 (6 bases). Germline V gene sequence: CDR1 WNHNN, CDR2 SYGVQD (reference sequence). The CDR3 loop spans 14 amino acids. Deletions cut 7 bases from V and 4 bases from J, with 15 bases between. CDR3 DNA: TGCGCCAGCACCCCCGGGAGAGGGTCAGATACGCAGTATTTT. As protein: CASTPGRGSDTQYF.

CDR3 bases: TGCGCCAGCAGCTTGGGGCACACCAACACTGAAGCTTTCTTT. Translated: CASSLGHTNTEAFF. This chain connects TRBV5-1 to TRBJ1-1; D ambiguous. Germline CDR1 is SGHRS and CDR2 is YFSETQ. V lost 0 bases and J lost 2, with 8 bases in between. The CDR3 length is 14 residues.

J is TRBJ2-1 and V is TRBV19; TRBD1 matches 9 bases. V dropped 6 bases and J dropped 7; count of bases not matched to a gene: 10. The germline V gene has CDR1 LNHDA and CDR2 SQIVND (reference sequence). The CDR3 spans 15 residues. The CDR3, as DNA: TGTGCCAGTAGGACCCGGGACAGGGCCCTTAATGAGCAGTTCTTC. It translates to CASRTRDRALNEQFF.

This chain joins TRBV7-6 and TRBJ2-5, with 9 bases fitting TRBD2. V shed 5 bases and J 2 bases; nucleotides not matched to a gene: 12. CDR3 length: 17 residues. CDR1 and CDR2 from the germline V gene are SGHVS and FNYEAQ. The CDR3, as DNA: TGTGCCAGCAGCCCGGGGAACTCAGCGGGGGGTCAAGAGACCCAGTACTTC. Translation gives CASSPGNSAGGQETQYF. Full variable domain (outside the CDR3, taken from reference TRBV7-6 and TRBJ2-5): GAGVSQSPRYKVTKRGQDVALRCDPISGHVSLYWYRQALGQGPEFLTYFNYEAQQDKSGLPNDRFSAERPEGSISTLTIQRTEQRDSAMYRCASSPGNSAGGQETQYFGPGTRLLVL.

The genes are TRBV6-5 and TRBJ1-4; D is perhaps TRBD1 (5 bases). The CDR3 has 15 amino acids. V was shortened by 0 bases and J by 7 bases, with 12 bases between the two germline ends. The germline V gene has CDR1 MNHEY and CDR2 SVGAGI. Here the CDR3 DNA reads TGTGCCAGCAGTTACTCGTGGCGGGGGAGTGAAAAACTGTTTTTT. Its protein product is CASSYSWRGSEKLFF.

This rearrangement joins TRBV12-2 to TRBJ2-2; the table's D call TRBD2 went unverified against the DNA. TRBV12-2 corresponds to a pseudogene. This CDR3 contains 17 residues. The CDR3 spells CASRLAPASGRTGELFF. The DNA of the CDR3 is TGTGCAAGTCGCTTAGCGCCGGCTAGCGGGAGGACCGGGGAGCTGTTTTTT.

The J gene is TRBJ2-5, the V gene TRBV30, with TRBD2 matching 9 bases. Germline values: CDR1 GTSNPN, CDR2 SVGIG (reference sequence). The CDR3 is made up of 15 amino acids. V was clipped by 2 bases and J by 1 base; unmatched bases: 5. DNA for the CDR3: TGTGCCTGGAGTCGGGCGGGAGGGCCCCAAGAGACCCAGTACTTC. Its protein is CAWSRAGGPQETQYF.